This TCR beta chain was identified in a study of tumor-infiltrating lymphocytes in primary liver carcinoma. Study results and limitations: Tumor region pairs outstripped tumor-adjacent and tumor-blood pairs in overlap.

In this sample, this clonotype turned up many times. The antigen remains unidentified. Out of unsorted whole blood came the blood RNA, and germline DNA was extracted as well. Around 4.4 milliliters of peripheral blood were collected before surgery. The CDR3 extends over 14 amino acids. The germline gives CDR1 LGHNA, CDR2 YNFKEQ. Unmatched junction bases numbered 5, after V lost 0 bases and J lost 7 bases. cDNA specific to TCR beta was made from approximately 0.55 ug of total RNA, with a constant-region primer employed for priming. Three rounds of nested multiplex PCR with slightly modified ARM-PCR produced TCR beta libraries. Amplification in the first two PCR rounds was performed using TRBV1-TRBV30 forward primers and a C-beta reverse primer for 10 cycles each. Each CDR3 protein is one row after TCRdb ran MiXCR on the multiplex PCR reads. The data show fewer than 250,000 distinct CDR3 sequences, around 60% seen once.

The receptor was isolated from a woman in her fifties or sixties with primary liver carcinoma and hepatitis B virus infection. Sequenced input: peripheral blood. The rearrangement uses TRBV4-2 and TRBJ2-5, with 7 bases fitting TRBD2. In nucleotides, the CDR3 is TGTGCCAGCAGCCAAGACAACGGCGGGGGGACCCAGTACTTC. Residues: CASSQDNGGGTQYF.